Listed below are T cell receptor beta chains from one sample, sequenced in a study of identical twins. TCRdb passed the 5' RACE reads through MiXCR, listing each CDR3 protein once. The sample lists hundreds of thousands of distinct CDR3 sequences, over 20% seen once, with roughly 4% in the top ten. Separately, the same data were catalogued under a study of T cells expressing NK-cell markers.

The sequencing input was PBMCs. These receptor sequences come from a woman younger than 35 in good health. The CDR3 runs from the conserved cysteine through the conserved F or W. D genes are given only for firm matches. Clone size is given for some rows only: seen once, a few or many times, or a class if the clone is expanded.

CDR3 protein: CSARSASGANVLTF
CDR3 DNA: TGCAGTGCTAGATCAGCCTCTGGGGCCAACGTCCTGACTTTC
V gene: TRBV20-1
J gene: TRBJ2-6
D gene: .
clone size: many

CDR3 protein: CASRMVGLEGPNEQFF
CDR3 DNA: TGTGCCAGCAGGATGGTAGGACTAGAAGGACCAAATGAGCAGTTCTTC
V gene: TRBV12-3/TRBV12-4
J gene: TRBJ2-1
D gene: TRBD2
clone size: few

CDR3 protein: CASSNTLDRKEYNEQFF
CDR3 DNA: TGTGCCAGCAGCAACACTTTGGACAGGAAGGAATACAATGAGCAGTTCTTC
V gene: TRBV7-9
J gene: TRBJ2-1
D gene: TRBD1
clone size: few

CDR3 protein: CASRPPLDHEQYF
CDR3 DNA: TGTGCCAGCAGGCCTCCCCTAGACCACGAGCAGTACTTC
V gene: TRBV12-3/TRBV12-4
J gene: TRBJ2-7
D gene: .
clone size: few

CDR3 protein: CSATRTRGGSETQYF
CDR3 DNA: TGCAGTGCTACAAGGACTCGGGGTGGTTCAGAGACCCAGTACTTC
V gene: TRBV20-1
J gene: TRBJ2-5
D gene: .
clone size: .

CDR3 protein: CASSLLGGTEQYF
CDR3 DNA: TGTGCCAGCAGCCTACTTGGCGGGACCGAGCAGTACTTC
V gene: TRBV14
J gene: TRBJ2-7
D gene: .
clone size: .

CDR3 protein: CASSPFTGGEQFF
CDR3 DNA: TGTGCCAGCTCACCCTTCACTGGTGGTGAGCAGTTCTTC
V gene: TRBV6-1
J gene: TRBJ2-1
D gene: .
clone size: .

CDR3 protein: CSASGGAGGEQFF
CDR3 DNA: TGCAGTGCTAGCGGAGGGGCGGGCGGTGAGCAGTTCTTC
V gene: TRBV20-1
J gene: TRBJ2-1
D gene: .
clone size: many

CDR3 protein: CASSLGPGDSPLHF
CDR3 DNA: TGTGCCAGCAGCTTAGGACCTGGGGACTCACCCCTCCACTTT
V gene: TRBV11-3
J gene: TRBJ1-6
D gene: .
clone size: .

CDR3 protein: CASSHEGSGELFF
CDR3 DNA: TGTGCCAGCAGTCACGAGGGGTCCGGGGAGCTGTTTTTT
V gene: TRBV12-3/TRBV12-4
J gene: TRBJ2-2
D gene: .
clone size: few

CDR3 protein: CASSLGRIYPSRGGELFF
CDR3 DNA: TGTGCCAGCAGCCTCGGCCGGATTTACCCCTCCCGGGGAGGGGAGCTGTTTTTT
V gene: TRBV7-6
J gene: TRBJ2-2
D gene: .
clone size: few

CDR3 protein: CASSEATDTQYF
CDR3 DNA: TGTGCCAGCAGCGAGGCCACAGATACGCAGTATTTT
V gene: TRBV12-3/TRBV12-4
J gene: TRBJ2-3
D gene: .
clone size: .

CDR3 protein: CASSRGQMYHEQYF
CDR3 DNA: TGTGCCAGCAGTCGCGGCCAGATGTACCACGAGCAGTACTTC
V gene: TRBV27
J gene: TRBJ2-7
D gene: .
clone size: .

CDR3 protein: CASSLGRGGAYNEQFF
CDR3 DNA: TGTGCCAGCAGTTTAGGGCGGGGGGGGGCCTACAATGAGCAGTTCTTC
V gene: TRBV12-3/TRBV12-4
J gene: TRBJ2-1
D gene: TRBD2
clone size: few

CDR3 protein: CASSYDRATGELFF
CDR3 DNA: TGCGCCAGCAGCTACGACAGGGCCACCGGGGAGCTGTTTTTT
V gene: TRBV5-1
J gene: TRBJ2-2
D gene: TRBD1
clone size: few

CDR3 protein: CATSDSGRAYNEQFF
CDR3 DNA: TGTGCCACCAGTGATTCCGGGAGGGCCTACAATGAGCAGTTCTTC
V gene: TRBV24-1
J gene: TRBJ2-1
D gene: TRBD2
clone size: few

CDR3 protein: CSARATVGEETQYF
CDR3 DNA: TGCAGTGCTAGAGCAACAGTTGGCGAAGAGACCCAGTACTTC
V gene: TRBV20-1
J gene: TRBJ2-5
D gene: .
clone size: .

CDR3 protein: CASSDFQSYYEQYF
CDR3 DNA: TGTGCCAGCAGTGACTTCCAGAGCTACTACGAGCAGTACTTC
V gene: TRBV6-1
J gene: TRBJ2-7
D gene: .
clone size: .

CDR3 protein: CASSQDRPGLTGELFF
CDR3 DNA: TGTGCCAGCAGCCAAGACCGACCGGGACTTACCGGGGAGCTGTTTTTT
V gene: TRBV4-2
J gene: TRBJ2-2
D gene: .
clone size: few

CDR3 protein: CSAAGIVGLFF
CDR3 DNA: TGCAGTGCGGCGGGGATTGTTGGGCTGTTTTTT
V gene: TRBV20-1
J gene: TRBJ2-2
D gene: .
clone size: .

CDR3 protein: CSASGRGQPQHF
CDR3 DNA: TGCAGTGCTAGTGGCCGGGGTCAGCCCCAGCATTTT
V gene: TRBV20-1
J gene: TRBJ1-5
D gene: .
clone size: .

CDR3 protein: CASSSLAGATDTQYF
CDR3 DNA: TGTGCCAGCAGTAGTTTAGCGGGGGCCACAGATACGCAGTATTTT
V gene: TRBV25-1
J gene: TRBJ2-3
D gene: TRBD2
clone size: .

CDR3 protein: CASSFSGAYEQYF
CDR3 DNA: TGTGCCAGCAGCTTTAGCGGCGCCTACGAGCAGTACTTC
V gene: TRBV5-5
J gene: TRBJ2-7
D gene: .
clone size: many

CDR3 protein: CASSRRGAGANVLTF
CDR3 DNA: TGTGCCAGCAGCCGAAGGGGCGCTGGGGCCAACGTCCTGACTTTC
V gene: TRBV6-1
J gene: TRBJ2-6
D gene: .
clone size: .

CDR3 protein: CSVLAAGVSNIQYF
CDR3 DNA: TGCAGCGTTCTGGCGGCAGGGGTCAGCAACATTCAGTACTTC
V gene: TRBV29-1
J gene: TRBJ2-4
D gene: .
clone size: .

CDR3 protein: CAISDGGSSSYEQYF
CDR3 DNA: TGTGCCATCAGTGACGGGGGCTCCAGCTCCTACGAGCAGTACTTC
V gene: TRBV10-3
J gene: TRBJ2-7
D gene: .
clone size: few

CDR3 protein: CASTRDSSTDTQYF
CDR3 DNA: TGTGCCAGCACTCGGGACTCTAGCACAGATACGCAGTATTTT
V gene: TRBV6-2/TRBV6-3
J gene: TRBJ2-3
D gene: .
clone size: .

CDR3 protein: CASSLYRRGPDTQYF
CDR3 DNA: TGTGCCAGCAGCTTATATAGGCGGGGGCCAGATACGCAGTATTTT
V gene: TRBV7-2
J gene: TRBJ2-3
D gene: .
clone size: .

CDR3 protein: CASSVAGLGPEQFF
CDR3 DNA: TGTGCCAGCAGCGTAGCCGGCTTAGGCCCCGAGCAGTTCTTC
V gene: TRBV9
J gene: TRBJ2-1
D gene: .
clone size: .

CDR3 protein: CASRPLEGQGSYEQYF
CDR3 DNA: TGTGCCAGCAGACCGCTCGAGGGACAGGGCTCCTACGAGCAGTACTTC
V gene: TRBV27
J gene: TRBJ2-7
D gene: TRBD1
clone size: few

CDR3 protein: CASSRTQDSGNTIYF
CDR3 DNA: TGCGCCAGCAGTCGGACGCAGGACTCTGGAAACACCATATATTTT
V gene: TRBV10-2
J gene: TRBJ1-3
D gene: .
clone size: .

CDR3 protein: CASTTEVRAFF
CDR3 DNA: TGTGCCAGCACTACAGAAGTGCGGGCTTTCTTT
V gene: TRBV7-9
J gene: TRBJ1-1
D gene: .
clone size: .

CDR3 protein: CSASLGSGNEKLFF
CDR3 DNA: TGCAGTGCTAGTTTGGGCAGCGGGAATGAAAAACTGTTTTTT
V gene: TRBV20-1
J gene: TRBJ1-4
D gene: .
clone size: few

CDR3 protein: CASSPRGSGYGYTF
CDR3 DNA: TGTGCCAGCAGCCCACGGGGGTCCGGCTATGGCTACACCTTC
V gene: TRBV3-1
J gene: TRBJ1-2
D gene: .
clone size: few

CDR3 protein: CASSLSETDTQYF
CDR3 DNA: TGCGCCAGCAGCTTGAGTGAAACAGATACGCAGTATTTT
V gene: TRBV5-1
J gene: TRBJ2-3
D gene: .
clone size: .

CDR3 protein: CASREGINTEAFF
CDR3 DNA: TGCGCCAGCAGAGAAGGGATTAACACTGAAGCTTTCTTT
V gene: TRBV5-1
J gene: TRBJ1-1
D gene: .
clone size: .

CDR3 protein: CASSQGPPRVYEQYF
CDR3 DNA: TGTGCCAGCAGCCAAGGCCCACCGCGGGTCTACGAGCAGTACTTC
V gene: TRBV3-1
J gene: TRBJ2-7
D gene: .
clone size: many

CDR3 protein: CASSPTPPSGAYEQYF
CDR3 DNA: TGCGCCAGCAGCCCCACTCCTCCTAGCGGAGCCTACGAGCAGTACTTC
V gene: TRBV5-1
J gene: TRBJ2-7
D gene: TRBD2
clone size: .

CDR3 protein: CASSPLATEAFF
CDR3 DNA: TGTGCCAGCAGTCCACTGGCCACTGAAGCTTTCTTT
V gene: TRBV12-3/TRBV12-4
J gene: TRBJ1-1
D gene: .
clone size: .

CDR3 protein: CAWGTGNNEKLFF
CDR3 DNA: TGTGCCTGGGGGACTGGTAATAATGAAAAACTGTTTTTT
V gene: TRBV30
J gene: TRBJ1-4
D gene: .
clone size: .

CDR3 protein: CASSESTTDTQYF
CDR3 DNA: TGTGCCAGCAGTGAATCTACCACAGATACGCAGTATTTT
V gene: TRBV25-1
J gene: TRBJ2-3
D gene: .
clone size: .

CDR3 protein: CASSSGRIYNEQFF
CDR3 DNA: TGTGCCAGCAGCTCGGGGCGGATATACAATGAGCAGTTCTTC
V gene: TRBV5-5
J gene: TRBJ2-1
D gene: .
clone size: few

CDR3 protein: CASSFGGGGDTQYF
CDR3 DNA: TGTGCCAGCAGCTTTGGGGGCGGAGGGGATACGCAGTATTTT
V gene: TRBV5-8
J gene: TRBJ2-3
D gene: .
clone size: .

CDR3 protein: CASGREDSGNTIYF
CDR3 DNA: TGTGCCAGTGGCAGGGAGGATTCAGGAAACACCATATATTTT
V gene: TRBV5-5
J gene: TRBJ1-3
D gene: .
clone size: few

CDR3 protein: CASSGGQSSDTQYF
CDR3 DNA: TGTGCCAGCAGCGGGGGACAGTCTTCAGATACGCAGTATTTT
V gene: TRBV9
J gene: TRBJ2-3
D gene: TRBD1
clone size: .

CDR3 protein: CASSPTNQHPNEQFF
CDR3 DNA: TGTGCCAGCTCACCGACGAACCAACATCCCAATGAGCAGTTCTTC
V gene: TRBV18
J gene: TRBJ2-1
D gene: .
clone size: .

CDR3 protein: CASSPRTGERYEQYF
CDR3 DNA: TGTGCCAGCAGCCCAAGGACAGGGGAGAGGTACGAGCAGTACTTC
V gene: TRBV7-6
J gene: TRBJ2-7
D gene: TRBD1
clone size: few

CDR3 protein: CASSLIAYEQFF
CDR3 DNA: TGTGCCAGCAGCTTAATAGCGTATGAGCAGTTCTTC
V gene: TRBV5-6
J gene: TRBJ2-1
D gene: .
clone size: few

CDR3 protein: CSVEDPGGSTYNEQFF
CDR3 DNA: TGCAGCGTTGAAGATCCGGGAGGGAGCACCTACAATGAGCAGTTCTTC
V gene: TRBV29-1
J gene: TRBJ2-1
D gene: TRBD2
clone size: many

CDR3 protein: CASSPAIPSGQYF
CDR3 DNA: TGTGCCAGCAGCCCGGCCATCCCCTCTGGGCAGTACTTC
V gene: TRBV7-2
J gene: TRBJ2-7
D gene: .
clone size: once

CDR3 protein: CSAIRSEQYF
CDR3 DNA: TGCAGTGCTATTCGGAGCGAGCAGTACTTC
V gene: TRBV20-1
J gene: TRBJ2-7
D gene: .
clone size: .

CDR3 protein: CASSSRGQAIGKLFF
CDR3 DNA: TGTGCCAGCAGTTCAAGAGGACAGGCAATAGGAAAACTGTTTTTT
V gene: TRBV12-3/TRBV12-4
J gene: TRBJ1-4
D gene: TRBD1
clone size: .

CDR3 protein: CASSTAGYYGYTF
CDR3 DNA: TGTGCCAGCAGTACAGCAGGGTACTATGGCTACACCTTC
V gene: TRBV6-1
J gene: TRBJ1-2
D gene: .
clone size: .

CDR3 protein: CASSRSSGTDTQYF
CDR3 DNA: TGTGCCAGCAGTCGTAGTTCGGGCACAGATACGCAGTATTTT
V gene: TRBV6-1
J gene: TRBJ2-3
D gene: .
clone size: .

CDR3 protein: CASSFGTSVTTQYF
CDR3 DNA: TGTGCCAGCAGTTTTGGGACTAGCGTGACGACCCAGTACTTC
V gene: TRBV6-5
J gene: TRBJ2-5
D gene: TRBD2
clone size: few

CDR3 protein: CASSLDDNEQFF
CDR3 DNA: TGTGCCAGCAGTTTAGATGACAATGAGCAGTTCTTC
V gene: TRBV12-3/TRBV12-4
J gene: TRBJ2-1
D gene: .
clone size: .

CDR3 protein: CSAGGNEQFF
CDR3 DNA: TGCAGTGCAGGAGGGAATGAGCAGTTCTTC
V gene: TRBV20-1
J gene: TRBJ2-1
D gene: .
clone size: many

CDR3 protein: CASSLDGRREKLFF
CDR3 DNA: TGCGCCAGCAGCTTGGACGGAAGGCGAGAAAAACTGTTTTTT
V gene: TRBV5-1
J gene: TRBJ1-4
D gene: .
clone size: many

CDR3 protein: CSVSRDRANNEQFF
CDR3 DNA: TGCAGCGTTAGCCGGGACAGGGCGAACAATGAGCAGTTCTTC
V gene: TRBV29-1
J gene: TRBJ2-1
D gene: TRBD1
clone size: many